The next 28 T cell receptor beta chains were all read from a single sample in a study of vaccination effects on CD4 cells after COVID-19. Sequencing was performed with immunoSEQ multiplex PCR; in TCRdb, only in-frame clones are kept and a portion is missing. The repertoire holds about 31,000 clones, with around three fifths as singletons. Peptide-pool stimulation followed by sequencing identified expanded antigen-specific CD4+ clonotypes in the ViraFEST assay. At the end of nine to ten days of culture, CD4+ T cells were isolated. All study participants received two doses of BNT162b2 or mRNA-1273 vaccine. Which antigens these TCRs recognize remains unknown. The source material was CD4+ T cells from PBMCs cultured with SARS-CoV-2 spike peptides, sampled after COVID-19 vaccination. The receptors stem from a human donor who received a COVID-19 vaccine.

V usage is TRBV10-3 and J usage is TRBJ2-7; weak D call: TRBD2 (5 bases). The ends were cut back, 6 bases at V and 2 bases at J, with 20 bases in the middle. CDR3 size: 16 residues. Per germline, CDR1 ENHRY and CDR2 SYGVKD. CDR3 DNA sequence: TGTGCCATCAGGGCGGGCGGGTCGGACGCAACCTACGAGCAGTACTTC. It is translated as CAIRAGGSDATYEQYF.

CDR3 residues: CASGPAGGPTGYGYTF. The CDR3 coding sequence is TGTGCTAGTGGGCCCGCGGGGGGCCCAACAGGCTATGGCTACACCTTC. The gene calls are TRBV12-5 and TRBJ1-2, with TRBD1 as a possible D gene (6 bases). The CDR3 runs to 16 residues. With 6 bases removed from V and 4 bases from J, the gap between germline ends came to 21 bases. Germline V CDR1 and CDR2: LGHNT, FRNRAP.

The chain couples TRBV19 to TRBJ2-2; D possibly corresponds to TRBD2 (5 bases). The CDR3 has 15 residues. The V end was cut by 2 bases, the J end by 0 bases, with 7 bases between. Germline CDR1 is LNHDA and CDR2 is SQIVND (reference sequence). The chain's CDR3 is CASSISAANTGELFF. In nucleotides, the CDR3 is TGTGCCAGTAGTATATCAGCGGCGAACACCGGGGAGCTGTTTTTT. Full variable domain (rest looked up from reference TRBV19 and TRBJ2-2): DGGITQSPKYLFRKEGQNVTLSCEQNLNHDAMYWYRQDPGQGLRLIYYSQIVNDFQKGDIAEGYSVSREKKESFPLTVTSAQKNPTAFYLCASSISAANTGELFFGEGSRLTVL.

The J gene is TRBJ2-7, the V gene TRBV15; 12 nucleotides align to TRBD1. Trimming removed 0 bases from V and 6 bases from J; junction bases left unmatched: 6. Germline CDR1 LNHNV, CDR2 YYDKDF (reference sequence). There are 16 residues in the CDR3. This CDR3 is CATSRDGMGQGAEQYF. DNA of the CDR3: TGTGCCACCAGCAGAGATGGAATGGGACAGGGGGCCGAGCAGTACTTC.

This clone occurred a few times. The chain links TRBV5-1 to TRBJ1-5; no firm D call. The CDR3 extends over 13 amino acids. V lost 0 bases and J lost 8, with 9 bases in between. Germline CDR1 SGHRS, CDR2 YFSETQ. CDR3 nucleotides: TGCGCCAGCAGCTTGGACAGCGCGGAGCCCCAGCATTTT. Protein product: CASSLDSAEPQHF.

This clone has just a few counts. The J gene is TRBJ2-7, the V gene TRBV6-5, with TRBD2 matching over 12 bases. The CDR3 runs to 14 residues. Germline CDR1 MNHEY, CDR2 SVGAGI. The ends lost 7 bases at V and 5 bases at J; junction bases unmatched: 6. The CDR3 spells CASIRLAGVDEQYF. The DNA of the CDR3 is TGTGCCAGCATCAGACTAGCGGGAGTTGACGAGCAGTACTTC.

The V gene is TRBV14, the J gene TRBJ2-7; D might be TRBD2 (6 bases). Germline CDR1 is SGHDN and CDR2 is FVKESK. V lost 0 bases and J 5 bases, leaving 14 bases between the germline ends. The CDR3 has 15 residues. Here the CDR3 DNA reads TGTGCCAGCAGCCAAGATCTCTCTTGGAGGGACGAGCAGTACTTC. As protein: CASSQDLSWRDEQYF.

This chain connects TRBV19 to TRBJ2-3; tentatively, D is TRBD1 (6 bases). The ends were cut back, 2 bases at V and 2 bases at J, with 14 bases in the middle. Per the germline V gene, CDR1 is LNHDA and CDR2 is SQIVND (reference sequence). The CDR3 contains 16 residues. This chain's CDR3 is CASSINGLGHTDTQYF. The CDR3 DNA sequence: TGTGCCAGTAGTATAAATGGACTGGGACACACAGATACGCAGTATTTT.

This chain uses TRBV7-9 with TRBJ2-6; D remains unclear. The CDR3 runs to 14 residues. V was clipped by 6 bases and J by 4 bases, with 10 bases between them. Germline CDR1 and CDR2: SEHNR and FQNEAQ (reference sequence). The CDR3 DNA follows: TGTGCCAGCAGTTCAACTCAGGGGGCCAACGTCCTGACTTTC. This gives the protein CASSSTQGANVLTF.

This chain links TRBV6-5 with TRBJ1-1; D remains unclear. The length of the CDR3 is 15 residues. The germline gives CDR1 MNHEY, CDR2 SVGAGI. Trimming removed 6 bases from V and 1 base from J, with 15 bases in between. Here the CDR3 reads CASRGGVGSNTEAFF. The CDR3 DNA sequence: TGTGCCAGCAGAGGCGGGGTAGGGTCGAACACTGAAGCTTTCTTT.

The chain employs TRBV7-9 and TRBJ1-3; D remains ambiguous. Germline V gene sequence: CDR1 SEHNR, CDR2 FQNEAQ (reference sequence). V was trimmed by 5 bases and J by 0 bases, leaving 11 bases between them. The CDR3 totals 15 residues. CDR3 DNA: TGTGCCAGCAGCCCAAAAGCGGGCTCTGGAAACACCATATATTTT. Translation gives CASSPKAGSGNTIYF. Full variable domain (outside the CDR3, taken from reference TRBV7-9 and TRBJ1-3): DTGVSQNPRHKITKRGQNVTFRCDPISEHNRLYWYRQTLGQGPEFLTYFQNEAQLEKSRLLSDRFSAERPKGSFSTLEIQRTEQGDSAMYLCASSPKAGSGNTIYFGEGSWLTVV.

The chain has TRBV5-1 and TRBJ1-4; 9 bases match TRBD1. This CDR3 has 14 residues. Germline V CDR1 and CDR2: SGHRS, YFSETQ. Trimming cost V 3 bases and J 5 bases; bases outside gene matches: 2. CDR3 nucleotides: TGCGCCAGCAGCTCCGGGACAGGGAATGAAAAACTGTTTTTT. Translating gives CASSSGTGNEKLFF.

The V gene is TRBV6-6, the J gene TRBJ2-2; unclear D gene. The CDR3 is 13 residues long. Germline CDR1 reads MNHNY; CDR2 reads SVGAGI (reference sequence). V was shortened by 7 bases and J by 6 bases, with 12 bases between the two germline ends. The CDR3 loop is CASTTATAGELFF. In nucleotides, the CDR3 is TGTGCCAGCACCACGGCCACTGCCGGGGAGCTGTTTTTT.

The chain combines TRBV5-4 with TRBJ2-3, with TRBD2 matching 7 bases. Losses at the gene ends were 4 bases for V and 4 bases for J; bases not matched to a gene: 6. This CDR3 is built from 14 residues. Germline CDR1 SGHNT, CDR2 YYREEE (reference sequence). CDR3 nucleotides: TGTGCCAGCAGCCCACGGGGAGGGCCAGATACGCAGTATTTT. Residues: CASSPRGGPDTQYF.

The chain has TRBV10-3 and TRBJ1-2, with D perhaps TRBD1 (6 bases). The germline V and J ends were trimmed by 8 bases and 4 bases, with 14 bases remaining between them. Germline lookup yields CDR1 ENHRY and CDR2 SYGVKD. The CDR3 length is 13 residues. DNA for the CDR3: TGTGCCATCCCAGACTGGGGGGCCTATGGCTACACCTTC. Protein product: CAIPDWGAYGYTF.

This clone has only a few counts. This chain joins TRBV10-3 and TRBJ1-4, with D maybe TRBD1 (5 bases). Germline V gene sequence: CDR1 ENHRY, CDR2 SYGVKD. CDR3 length: 14 residues. V was cut by 3 bases and J by 6 bases, with 11 bases left in between. The CDR3, as DNA: TGTGCCATCAGTGATAAGGGGACGGATGAAAAACTGTTTTTT. It specifies CAISDKGTDEKLFF.

This clone was observed a handful of times. The V and J genes are TRBV9 and TRBJ1-2; D not certain. Looked up from germline, CDR1 is SGDLS and CDR2 is YYNGEE. The germline V and J ends were trimmed by 3 bases and 8 bases, with 14 bases remaining between them. The CDR3 extends over 13 amino acids. In DNA form, the CDR3 reads TGTGCCAGCAGCGGCGTGGGCAGATACGGCTACACCTTC. Amino acids: CASSGVGRYGYTF.

This chain joins TRBV2 and TRBJ1-2; tentative D call: TRBD1 (6 bases). Trimming removed 7 bases at V and 8 bases at J, with 17 bases between. The CDR3 runs 13 residues. Germline V gene data show CDR1 as SNHLY and CDR2 as FYNNEI. The CDR3 region is CASNYRVLGGYTF. CDR3 nucleotides: TGTGCCAGCAATTACAGGGTATTGGGGGGCTACACCTTC.

This chain joins TRBV19 and TRBJ1-2, with 10 nucleotides matching TRBD1. After removal of 6 bases from V and 4 bases from J, the junction contained 8 bases not matched to a gene. Per germline, CDR1 LNHDA and CDR2 SQIVND (reference sequence). This CDR3 spans 15 amino acids. Here the CDR3 DNA reads TGTGCCAGTAGCCCAGACAGGGGGCGATCCTATGGCTACACCTTC. Its protein is CASSPDRGRSYGYTF.

A single count supports this clone. V usage is TRBV7-9 and J usage is TRBJ1-1, with unresolved D. The CDR3 loop spans 15 amino acids. Trimming stripped 4 bases from V and 2 bases from J, with 14 bases between. Germline CDR1 reads SEHNR; CDR2 reads FQNEAQ (reference sequence). In DNA form, the CDR3 reads TGTGCCAGCAGCTCAGGATCAGGTTTCAACACTGAAGCTTTCTTT. This codes for CASSSGSGFNTEAFF. Full variable domain (remainder filled in from reference TRBV7-9 and TRBJ1-1): DTGVSQNPRHKITKRGQNVTFRCDPISEHNRLYWYRQTLGQGPEFLTYFQNEAQLEKSRLLSDRFSAERPKGSFSTLEIQRTEQGDSAMYLCASSSGSGFNTEAFFGQGTRLTVV.

The chain uses TRBV10-3 and TRBJ2-7, with TRBD2 identical over 7 bases. The V gene end was trimmed by 8 bases and the J gene end by 2 bases; junction bases not matched to a gene: 6. This CDR3 is built from 13 residues. The V gene's germline CDR1 is ENHRY and CDR2 SYGVKD. The CDR3 DNA is TGTGCCATCGCCGCCAGCGGGGCCTACGAGCAGTACTTC. It is translated as CAIAASGAYEQYF.

The V gene is TRBV7-8, the J gene TRBJ1-2; 10 nucleotides align to TRBD1. Germline V lookup: CDR1 SGHVS, CDR2 FQNEAQ. Trimming cost V 0 bases and J 8 bases; bases outside gene matches: 3. The CDR3 covers 14 residues. The CDR3 here is CASSLATGGKGYTF. CDR3 nucleotide sequence: TGTGCCAGCAGCTTAGCGACAGGGGGCAAAGGCTACACCTTC.

This clone showed up just a few times. The V and J genes are TRBV7-9 and TRBJ2-1; D is ambiguous. The germline V gene encodes CDR1 SEHNR and CDR2 FQNEAQ (reference sequence). CDR3 size: 14 residues. V lost 1 base, J lost 7 bases, and 11 bases lay in between. CDR3 in DNA: TGTGCCAGCAGCTTAGATCTGACACTTAATGAGCAGTTCTTC. This gives the protein CASSLDLTLNEQFF.

This chain links TRBV6-7 with TRBJ1-3; no reliable D call. TRBV6-7 is assigned to the ORF class and has an uncertain function. This CDR3 is 16 amino acids long. V was cut by 5 bases and J by 0 bases, with 14 bases left in between. The chain's CDR3 is CASSRLWVHSGNTIYF. The CDR3 DNA follows: TGTGCCAGCAGTCGTCTGTGGGTACACTCTGGAAACACCATATATTTT.

This clone occurred a few times. V gene TRBV3-1 (or the pseudogene TRBV3-2) combines with J gene TRBJ1-3; 8 positions match TRBD1. This CDR3 region has 15 residues. The germline V gene encodes CDR1 LGHDT and CDR2 YNNKEL (reference sequence). V lost 5 bases, J lost 2 bases, and 5 bases stayed unmatched. The CDR3 region is CASSDPDRAGNTIYF. The CDR3 nucleotides read TGTGCCAGCAGCGACCCGGACAGGGCTGGAAACACCATATATTTT.

The V gene is TRBV10-2, the J gene TRBJ2-2, with D possibly TRBD2 on 5 matching bases. The germline CDR1 and CDR2 sequences are WSHSY and SAAADI. Trimming shortened V by 4 bases and J by 3 bases, and 15 bases separated the two germline ends. The CDR3 has 16 amino acids. CDR3 in amino acids: CASSVRRLQYTGELFF. The CDR3 nucleotides are TGCGCCAGCAGTGTTAGGAGACTACAATACACCGGGGAGCTGTTTTTT.

The chain has TRBV14 and TRBJ2-7; 7 bases map to TRBD1. Germline CDR1 reads SGHDN; CDR2 reads FVKESK. With 4 bases clipped from V and 2 bases from J, the junction kept 8 bases outside the gene matches. The CDR3 consists of 15 residues. CDR3 bases: TGTGCCAGCAGCCCCCCTACAGGGGCAACCTACGAGCAGTACTTC. Translated, it gives CASSPPTGATYEQYF.

V usage is TRBV15 and J usage is TRBJ1-1, with a tentative D call TRBD1 (5 bases). This CDR3 has 18 amino acids. The V gene's germline CDR1 is LNHNV and CDR2 YYDKDF (reference sequence). The ends were cut back, 0 bases at V and 3 bases at J, with 20 bases in the middle. The CDR3 here is CATSRDSPDRSLDTEAFF. The CDR3 DNA follows: TGTGCCACCAGCAGAGATTCCCCTGACAGAAGTCTCGACACTGAAGCTTTCTTT.